Listed below are T cell receptor beta chains from one sample, sequenced in a study of cytomegalovirus exposure and HLA in healthy donors. The data were produced by immunoSEQ multiplex PCR, yet TCRdb's version contains in-frame clones alone and is incomplete. The sample carries about 120,000 clones, 80% recorded once. The sample consisted of PBMCs. These receptors all stem from a man aged 25 to 45 in good health and CMV-seropositive. Both conserved end residues are part of each CDR3. Each record gives: CDR3 length, J gene, D gene, V gene, clone size, CDR3 DNA, CDR3 protein. The D gene is left open where the match is weak. Only part of the rows carry a size: once, few, many, or a class if the clone is expanded.

12	TRBJ2-7	NA	TRBV7-8	NA	TGTGCCAGCAGCCCCCCCAGGGGCGAGCAGTACTTC	CASSPPRGEQYF
16	TRBJ2-4	TRBD2	TRBV10-3	NA	TGTGCCATCAGTGGCGGGGGTGAAGGCCCCAAAAACATTCAGTACTTC	CAISGGGEGPKNIQYF
13	TRBJ1-2	NA	TRBV7-6	NA	TGTGCCAGCAGCCAGCCAACAGGGCTTGGCTACACCTTC	CASSQPTGLGYTF
17	TRBJ2-7	NA	TRBV13	NA	TGTGCCAGCAGCGCCCGGGGAAGGGACTCAGGGCCCTACGAGCAGTACTTC	CASSARGRDSGPYEQYF
17	TRBJ1-2	TRBD1	TRBV7-2	NA	TGTGCCAGCAGCGGGTTAGAGCGACAGGGGACCCTCTATGGCTACACCTTC	CASSGLERQGTLYGYTF
13	TRBJ2-1	NA	TRBV7-9	few	TGTGCCAGCGGCCCTAGGAGCGCCAATGAGCAGTTCTTC	CASGPRSANEQFF
15	TRBJ2-7	NA	TRBV9	NA	TGTGCCAGCAGTTTCACAGACAGGGGAGGGAACGAGCAGTACTTC	CASSFTDRGGNEQYF
16	TRBJ1-6	TRBD1	TRBV6-5	NA	TGTGCCAGCAGTTTACTGCGACAGGGAGGCAGAGCACCCCTCCACTTT	CASSLLRQGGRAPLHF
14	TRBJ1-2	NA	TRBV2	NA	TGTGCCAGCACGCCCCCGGGGAGTGAAGGGGGCTACACCTTC	CASTPPGSEGGYTF
14	TRBJ1-1	NA	TRBV27	NA	TGTGCCAGCACTCCGGGAACTATGAACACTGAAGCTTTCTTT	CASTPGTMNTEAFF
15	TRBJ2-1	TRBD2	TRBV19	NA	TGTGCCAGTAGTCAACTAGCGGGGGGACGCAATGAGCAGTTCTTC	CASSQLAGGRNEQFF
13	TRBJ1-2	NA	TRBV2	NA	TGTGCCAGCAGTGTTGCCAGGGCCCGCGGCTACACCTTC	CASSVARARGYTF
14	TRBJ1-2	TRBD1	TRBV5-1	once	TGCGCCAGCAGCTTGCCGGGACAGGCCGTTGGCTACACCTTC	CASSLPGQAVGYTF
15	TRBJ2-5	NA	TRBV19	few	TGTGCCAGTATTGACCGCGCAGGGTTGGAAGAGACCCAGTACTTC	CASIDRAGLEETQYF
15	TRBJ2-3	NA	TRBV6-6	NA	TGTGCCAGCAGCCCCTTCTCGGGTTCCACAGATACGCAGTATTTT	CASSPFSGSTDTQYF
17	TRBJ1-2	TRBD1	TRBV7-2	NA	TGTGCCAGCAGCTCATCGGGGCAGGGGGCCAGAAGAGATGGCTACACCTTC	CASSSSGQGARRDGYTF
14	TRBJ2-7	NA	TRBV19	NA	TGTGCCAGTAGTAAATGGGGACTGGGCTACGGGCAGTACTTC	CASSKWGLGYGQYF
15	TRBJ2-5	TRBD1	TRBV2	NA	TGTGCCAGCAGTCGAGGGGGCGCGCGGAGGGAGACCCAGTACTTC	CASSRGGARRETQYF
16	TRBJ2-2	NA	TRBV19	few	TGTGCCAGTAGTATAAGGGGCAGGCTAAACACCGGGGAGCTGTTTTTT	CASSIRGRLNTGELFF
15	TRBJ1-2	NA	TRBV6-1	NA	TGTGCCAGCAGTGAAGCGCTTCCAGATTTTTATGGCTACACCTTC	CASSEALPDFYGYTF
18	TRBJ1-1	NA	TRBV10-1	NA	TGCGCCAGCAGTGAAAGTATTGGGGCCCAAGTCATGAACACTGAAGCTTTCTTT	CASSESIGAQVMNTEAFF
16	TRBJ2-1	NA	TRBV11-3	NA	TGTGCCAGCAGCTTAGCAGGGACTTCCTCCTACAATGAGCAGTTCTTC	CASSLAGTSSYNEQFF
13	TRBJ2-3	NA	TRBV5-1	NA	TGCGCCAGCATGCAACTAGCTGCAGATACGCAGTATTTT	CASMQLAADTQYF
15	TRBJ2-5	NA	TRBV2	few	TGTGCCAGCAGGGTTGGGACTCTTGGGGGGGAGACCCAGTACTTC	CASRVGTLGGETQYF
15	TRBJ1-2	NA	TRBV6-4	NA	TGTGCCAGCAGTCCAATGAGAGGGGGGGCCTATGGCTACACCTTC	CASSPMRGGAYGYTF
16	TRBJ2-1	TRBD2	TRBV7-9	NA	TGTGCCAGCAGCCGGCGGGGGACGGGTAACCTTGGTGAGCAGTTCTTC	CASSRRGTGNLGEQFF
17	TRBJ2-1	TRBD2	TRBV4-2	NA	TGTGCCAGCAGCCAAGGGGTTAGCGGGGGGACCCACAATGAGCAGTTCTTC	CASSQGVSGGTHNEQFF
14	TRBJ2-2	NA	TRBV13	NA	TGTGCCAGCAGCGGAAGACAGAAAACCGGGGAGCTGTTTTTT	CASSGRQKTGELFF
14	TRBJ1-3	NA	TRBV6-1	NA	TGTGCCAGCAGTTGGGGAGGGGGTGGAAACACCATATATTTT	CASSWGGGGNTIYF